This entry lists 23 T cell receptor beta chains sequenced from one sample in a study of CD8 T cells in Susac syndrome. With random hexamers, reverse transcription was performed on about 0.5 to 1 ug of RNA. From the immunoSEQ multiplex PCR reads, TCRdb called clonotypes with MiXCR, one entry per CDR3 protein. Of 250,000 to 300,000 distinct CDR3 sequences in the sample, approximately 85% are singletons; the top ten hold approximately 0.2%. Sequenced sample: CD8+ T cells from PBMCs. These receptors all come from a human donor with multiple sclerosis.

This clonotype was seen more than once but under ten times. This rearrangement joins TRBV6-5 to TRBJ1-3, with D possibly TRBD1 on 5 matching bases. The ends were cut back, 5 bases at V and 0 bases at J, with 8 bases in the middle. This CDR3 is built from 14 residues. The V gene's germline CDR1 is MNHEY and CDR2 SVGAGI. CDR3 nucleotides: TGTGCCAGCAGTCCAGGGTTCTCTGGAAACACCATATATTTT. It codes for CASSPGFSGNTIYF.

The CDR3: CASSSEGTPWETQYF. CDR3 nucleotides: TGTGCCAGCAGCTCGGAGGGGACGCCATGGGAGACCCAGTACTTC. This chain uses TRBV7-9 with TRBJ2-5, with a tentative D call TRBD2 (6 bases). Trimming shortened V by 4 bases and J by 5 bases, and 17 bases separated the two germline ends. Germline CDR1 is SEHNR and CDR2 is FQNEAQ (reference sequence). The CDR3 extends over 15 amino acids.

J is TRBJ1-2 and V is TRBV29-1; D is uncertain. The length of the CDR3 is 12 residues. Per germline, CDR1 SQVTM and CDR2 ANQGSEA. Deletions cut 2 bases from V and 4 bases from J, with 8 bases between. CDR3 loop: CSVEIGPYGYTF. The CDR3 DNA sequence: TGCAGCGTTGAAATTGGCCCCTATGGCTACACCTTC.

The count of this clonotype is one. This chain uses TRBV10-2 with TRBJ1-1, with 7 nucleotides matching TRBD1. This CDR3 comprises 14 residues. V lost 3 bases to trimming and J lost 6 bases; unmatched junction nucleotides: 7. The germline V gene has CDR1 WSHSY and CDR2 SAAADI. The CDR3 DNA is TGCGCCAGCAGTGACCGACAGGGCGGGGCTGAAGCTTTCTTT. This translates into CASSDRQGGAEAFF.

This chain joins TRBV7-8 and TRBJ2-1, with TRBD1 matching over 7 bases. The CDR3 has 12 residues. The V gene end was trimmed by 5 bases and the J gene end by 8 bases; junction bases not matched to a gene: 3. From germline, CDR1 is SGHVS and CDR2 FQNEAQ. The DNA of the CDR3 is TGTGCCAGCAGCCCAGACAGGGATGAGCAGTTCTTC. It translates to CASSPDRDEQFF.

V gene TRBV7-8 combines with J gene TRBJ1-4; D gene ambiguous. V was cut by 5 bases and J by 10 bases, with 20 bases left in between. Germline V gene lookup returns CDR1 SGHVS and CDR2 FQNEAQ. CDR3 size: 15 residues. The CDR3 DNA follows: TGTGCCAGCAGCCCTGGAGGGTCGGCGGGGATAAAACTGTTTTTT. Translation gives CASSPGGSAGIKLFF.

The V call is TRBV24-1, the J call TRBJ2-1; possible D gene TRBD2, 6 bases. Germline V gives CDR1 KGHDR, CDR2 SFDVKD. V was clipped by 7 bases and J by 0 bases, with 9 bases between them. The CDR3 runs to 14 residues. CDR3 nucleotide sequence: TGTGCCACCAGAGACGGGAGCTCCTACAATGAGCAGTTCTTC. The encoded protein is CATRDGSSYNEQFF.

V usage is TRBV12-3 or TRBV12-4 and J usage is TRBJ1-5; TRBD1 matches 7 bases. The CDR3 is made up of 15 amino acids. V lost 3 bases and J lost 3; bases outside the gene matches: 5. Here the CDR3 DNA reads TGTGCCAGCAGTTTTGAGGGGGCAATCAATCAGCCCCAGCATTTT. Its translation is CASSFEGAINQPQHF.

V and J are TRBV10-1 and TRBJ2-7, with TRBD1 identical over 7 bases. V dropped 5 bases and J dropped 4; count of bases not matched to a gene: 5. CDR3 length: 13 residues. Germline V gene lookup returns CDR1 WNHNN and CDR2 SYGVQD (reference sequence). The CDR3 coding sequence is TGCGCCAGCAGTTGGAGACAGGGATACGAGCAGTACTTC. This translates into CASSWRQGYEQYF.

This rearrangement joins TRBV20-1 to TRBJ2-7; D ambiguous. Per the germline V gene, CDR1 is DFQATT and CDR2 is SNEGSKA (reference sequence). Trimming left V 3 bases short and J 3 bases short, with 6 bases between. The CDR3 spans 11 residues. In DNA, the CDR3 is TGCAGTGCTAGCGTACTCTACGAGCAGTACTTC. Translated: CSASVLYEQYF.

CDR3 protein: CASSYLPGQREDTQYF. The CDR3 DNA is TGTGCCAGCAGTTACCTGCCGGGACAGAGGGAAGATACGCAGTATTTT. V and J are TRBV6-2 or TRBV6-3 and TRBJ2-3, with 7 bases aligning to TRBD1. V was clipped by 2 bases and J by 5 bases; unmatched bases: 10. CDR3 length equals 16 residues. Germline CDR1 and CDR2: MNHEY and SVGEGT.

The rearrangement uses TRBV5-8 and TRBJ1-1; a possible D gene is TRBD1 (5 bases). Trimming took 5 bases from V and 4 from J, leaving 15 bases between them. This CDR3 has 14 residues. Germline CDR1 is SGHTS and CDR2 is YDEGEE. CDR3 DNA: TGTGCCAGCAGACGGGGGGGGTACGCCACTGAAGCTTTCTTT. Amino acids: CASRRGGYATEAFF.

This chain joins TRBV29-1 and TRBJ2-3; D not resolved. Trimming stripped 0 bases from V and 2 bases from J, with 0 bases between. This CDR3 has 11 residues. CDR1 SQVTM and CDR2 ANQGSEA come from the germline V gene. This CDR3 is CSVEDTDTQYF. DNA of the CDR3: TGCAGCGTTGAAGACACAGATACGCAGTATTTT.

The chain carries TRBV2 and TRBJ1-1, with unresolved D. Germline assignment: CDR1 SNHLY and CDR2 FYNNEI. There are 15 residues in the CDR3. V was trimmed by 1 base and J by 0 bases, leaving 9 bases between them. CDR3 DNA sequence: TGTGCCAGCAGTGAAGTTGGACGGATGAACACTGAAGCTTTCTTT. This translates into CASSEVGRMNTEAFF.

This chain connects TRBV11-2 to TRBJ2-1, with TRBD1 matching over 9 bases. The junction had 9 bases not matched to a gene; V was cut back by 8 bases and J by 7 bases. CDR3 length equals 14 residues. Germline CDR1 and CDR2: SGHAT and FQNNGV. CDR3 bases: TGTGCCAGCGGCTCCGGGACAGGGATAAATGAGCAGTTCTTC. It translates to CASGSGTGINEQFF.

The chain links TRBV20-1 to TRBJ2-7; D possibly corresponds to TRBD1 (6 bases). Trimming stripped 0 bases from V and 0 bases from J, with 15 bases between. The CDR3 loop spans 16 amino acids. CDR1 DFQATT and CDR2 SNEGSKA come from the germline V gene (reference sequence). The CDR3 here is CSARDGGHLLSYEQYF. CDR3 bases: TGCAGTGCTAGAGATGGGGGACATTTACTCTCCTACGAGCAGTACTTC.

The chain uses TRBV7-9 and TRBJ2-2; D is unresolved. This CDR3 is 15 amino acids long. The V end was cut by 5 bases, the J end by 5 bases, with 15 bases between. Germline CDR1 is SEHNR and CDR2 is FQNEAQ (reference sequence). CDR3 coding DNA: TGTGCCAGCAGCGACGGATCGCTGGCTACCGGGGAGCTGTTTTTT. Its protein product is CASSDGSLATGELFF.

The genes are TRBV30 and TRBJ2-1; 9 nucleotides agree with TRBD2. Per germline, CDR1 GTSNPN and CDR2 SVGIG (reference sequence). V was pared by 0 bases and J by 7 bases, with 1 base of the junction left unmatched. CDR3 length: 13 residues. The CDR3 protein is CAWSVLAGNEQFF. Written as DNA, the CDR3 is TGTGCCTGGAGTGTCCTAGCGGGAAATGAGCAGTTCTTC.

The V call is TRBV28, the J call TRBJ2-7; D is possibly TRBD2 (5 bases). V gave up 2 bases and J gave up 6 bases, with 20 bases separating them. Germline V gene lookup returns CDR1 MDHEN and CDR2 SYDVKM. The CDR3 is 16 residues long. The CDR3 nucleotides read TGTGCCAGCAGTTTAAAGCGATGGGCTACGACTATCGAGCAGTACTTC. This sequence encodes CASSLKRWATTIEQYF.

This clonotype was detected only once. This chain uses TRBV30 with TRBJ1-1; D not certain. V lost 0 bases and J lost 1, with 6 bases in between. Germline V CDR1 and CDR2: GTSNPN, SVGIG (reference sequence). The CDR3 is 13 residues long. Written as DNA, the CDR3 is TGTGCCTGGAGTGTCACAGAGAACACTGAAGCTTTCTTT. Translating it yields CAWSVTENTEAFF.

This clonotype has a single count. This chain uses TRBV7-9 with TRBJ1-1, with TRBD1 identical over 9 bases. This CDR3 has 15 residues. With 1 base clipped from V and 2 bases from J, the junction kept 2 bases outside the gene matches. Germline-derived CDR1 and CDR2 are SEHNR and FQNEAQ (reference sequence). CDR3 bases: TGTGCCAGCAGCTTAGTGGGACAGGGCAACACTGAAGCTTTCTTT. Its translation is CASSLVGQGNTEAFF.

The genes are TRBV20-1 and TRBJ1-1, with D uncertain. Deletions cut 2 bases from V and 1 base from J, with 11 bases between. This CDR3 region has 14 residues. Germline values: CDR1 DFQATT, CDR2 SNEGSKA (reference sequence). The CDR3: CSARPGHGNTEAFF. The CDR3 DNA sequence: TGCAGTGCTAGACCAGGCCACGGGAACACTGAAGCTTTCTTT.

The chain joins TRBV5-1 to TRBJ1-2; D is unresolved. The CDR3 contains 13 residues. Germline values: CDR1 SGHRS, CDR2 YFSETQ. V was trimmed by 2 bases and J by 3 bases, leaving 8 bases between them. CDR3 residues: CASSFGPHYGYTF. DNA of the CDR3: TGCGCCAGCAGCTTCGGGCCCCACTATGGCTACACCTTC.